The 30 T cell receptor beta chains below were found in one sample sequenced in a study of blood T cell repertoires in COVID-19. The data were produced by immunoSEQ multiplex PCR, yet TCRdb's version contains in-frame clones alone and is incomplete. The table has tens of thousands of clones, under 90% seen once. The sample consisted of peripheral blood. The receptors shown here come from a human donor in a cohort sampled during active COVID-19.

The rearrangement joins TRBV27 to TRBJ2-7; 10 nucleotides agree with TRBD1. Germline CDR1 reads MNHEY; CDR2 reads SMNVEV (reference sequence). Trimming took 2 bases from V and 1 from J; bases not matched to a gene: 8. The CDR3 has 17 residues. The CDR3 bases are TGTGCCAGCAGTTTAGTGGGACAGGGGTTTTCGTCCTACGAGCAGTACTTC. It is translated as CASSLVGQGFSSYEQYF.

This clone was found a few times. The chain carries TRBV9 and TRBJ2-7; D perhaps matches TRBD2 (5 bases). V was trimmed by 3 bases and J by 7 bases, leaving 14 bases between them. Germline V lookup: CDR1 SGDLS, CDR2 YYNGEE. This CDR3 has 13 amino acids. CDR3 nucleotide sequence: TGTGCCAGCAGCGCTGAGGGCGCAAGGGAGCAGTACTTC. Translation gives CASSAEGAREQYF. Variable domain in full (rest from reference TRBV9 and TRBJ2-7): DSGVTQTPKHLITATGQRVTLRCSPRSGDLSVYWYQQSLDQGLQFLIQYYNGEERAKGNILERFSAQQFPDLHSELNLSSLELGDSALYFCASSAEGAREQYFGPGTRLTVT.

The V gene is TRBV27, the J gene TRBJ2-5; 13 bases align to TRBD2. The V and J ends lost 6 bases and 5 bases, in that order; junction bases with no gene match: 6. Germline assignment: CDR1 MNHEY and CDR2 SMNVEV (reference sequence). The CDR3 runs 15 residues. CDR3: CASSRLAGGGETQYF. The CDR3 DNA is TGTGCCAGCAGCAGACTAGCGGGAGGTGGTGAGACCCAGTACTTC.

Here the CDR3 reads CASSSGVTEAFF. The CDR3 coding sequence is TGTGCCAGCAGTTCGGGGGTCACTGAAGCTTTCTTT. The chain recombines TRBV28 with TRBJ1-1, with TRBD1 as a possible D gene (5 bases). Trimming cost V 4 bases and J 4 bases, with 7 bases left between them. This CDR3 comprises 12 residues. Germline assignment: CDR1 MDHEN and CDR2 SYDVKM.

The CDR3 DNA reads as TGTGCCAGCAGCCCCCTGGCAGGAGATACGCAGTATTTT. Its translation: CASSPLAGDTQYF. The V and J genes are TRBV7-9 and TRBJ2-3; D is unresolved. CDR1 and CDR2 (germline): SEHNR, FQNEAQ (reference sequence). V lost 5 bases to trimming and J lost 5 bases, with 11 bases between them. The CDR3 extends over 13 amino acids.

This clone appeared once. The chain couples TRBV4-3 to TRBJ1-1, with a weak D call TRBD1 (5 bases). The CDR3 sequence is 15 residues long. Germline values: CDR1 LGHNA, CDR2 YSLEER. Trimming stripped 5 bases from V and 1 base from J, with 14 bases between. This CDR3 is CASSLRGGWNTEAFF. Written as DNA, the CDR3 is TGCGCCAGCAGCTTACGGGGGGGATGGAACACTGAAGCTTTCTTT.

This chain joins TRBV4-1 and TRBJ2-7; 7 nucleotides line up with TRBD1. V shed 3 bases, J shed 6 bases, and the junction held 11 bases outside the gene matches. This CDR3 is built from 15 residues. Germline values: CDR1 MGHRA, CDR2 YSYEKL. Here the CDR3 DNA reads TGCGCCAGCAGCCAGAAACCCTCCCAGGGGGTCGAGCAGTACTTC. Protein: CASSQKPSQGVEQYF.

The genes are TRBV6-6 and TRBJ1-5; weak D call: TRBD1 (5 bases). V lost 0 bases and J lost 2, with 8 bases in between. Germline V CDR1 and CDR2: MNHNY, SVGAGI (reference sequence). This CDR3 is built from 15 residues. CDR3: CASSYSGGGNQPQHF. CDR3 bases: TGTGCCAGCAGTTACTCGGGAGGGGGCAATCAGCCCCAGCATTTT.

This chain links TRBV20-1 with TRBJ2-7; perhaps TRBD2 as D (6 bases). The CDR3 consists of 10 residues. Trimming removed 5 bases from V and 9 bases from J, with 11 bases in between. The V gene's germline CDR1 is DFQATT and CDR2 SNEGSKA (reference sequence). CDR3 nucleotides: TGCAGTGCTGCCTGGGGGGTGCAGTACTTC. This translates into CSAAWGVQYF.

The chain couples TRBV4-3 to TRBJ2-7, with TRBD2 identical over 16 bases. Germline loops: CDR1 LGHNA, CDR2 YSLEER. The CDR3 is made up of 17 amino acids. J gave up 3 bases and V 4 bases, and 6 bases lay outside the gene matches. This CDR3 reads CASSLGTSGRVFYEQYF. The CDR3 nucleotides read TGCGCCAGCAGCCTTGGGACTAGCGGGAGGGTCTTCTACGAGCAGTACTTC.

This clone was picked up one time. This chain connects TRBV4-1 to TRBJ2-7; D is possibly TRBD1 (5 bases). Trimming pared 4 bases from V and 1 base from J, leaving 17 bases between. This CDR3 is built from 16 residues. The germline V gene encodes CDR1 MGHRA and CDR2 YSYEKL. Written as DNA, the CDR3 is TGCGCCAGCAGCCTTACAGTAGGGGAAGGGTCCTACGAGCAGTACTTC. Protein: CASSLTVGEGSYEQYF.

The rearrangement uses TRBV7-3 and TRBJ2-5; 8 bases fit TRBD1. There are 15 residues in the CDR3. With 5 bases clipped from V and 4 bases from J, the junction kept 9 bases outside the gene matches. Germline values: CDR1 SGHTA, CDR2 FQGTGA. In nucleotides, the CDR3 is TGTGCCAGCAGCCCCCGGGCAGGGGGCTTAGAGACCCAGTACTTC. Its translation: CASSPRAGGLETQYF.

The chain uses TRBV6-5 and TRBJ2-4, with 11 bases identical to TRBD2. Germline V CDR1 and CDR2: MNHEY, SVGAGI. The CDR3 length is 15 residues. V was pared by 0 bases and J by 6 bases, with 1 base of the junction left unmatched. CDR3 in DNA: TGTGCCAGCAGTTACTCGGGACTAGCGGTAAACATTCAGTACTTC. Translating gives CASSYSGLAVNIQYF.

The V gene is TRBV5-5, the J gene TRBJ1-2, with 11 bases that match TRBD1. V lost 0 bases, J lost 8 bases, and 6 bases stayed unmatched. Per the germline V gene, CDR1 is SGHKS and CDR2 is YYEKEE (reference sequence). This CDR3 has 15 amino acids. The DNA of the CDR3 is TGTGCCAGCAGCTTGGCCCCGGGACAGGGGGTCGGCTACACCTTC. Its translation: CASSLAPGQGVGYTF.

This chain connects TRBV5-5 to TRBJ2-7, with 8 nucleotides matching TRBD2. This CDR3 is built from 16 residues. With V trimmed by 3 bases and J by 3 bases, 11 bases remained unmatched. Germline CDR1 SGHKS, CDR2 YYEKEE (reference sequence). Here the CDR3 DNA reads TGTGCCAGCAGCTCTTCGGGGGGGAGTAAGCGCTACGAGCAGTACTTC. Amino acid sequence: CASSSSGGSKRYEQYF.

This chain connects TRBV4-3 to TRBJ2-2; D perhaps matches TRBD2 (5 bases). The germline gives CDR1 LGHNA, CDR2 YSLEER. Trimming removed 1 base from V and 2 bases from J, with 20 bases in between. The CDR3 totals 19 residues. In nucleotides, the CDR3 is TGCGCCAGCAGCCAAGGTATCGGGGTCCGCACCCTTAACACCGGGGAGCTGTTTTTT. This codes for CASSQGIGVRTLNTGELFF.

The CDR3 nucleotides are TGTGCCAGCAGCCAAGAGTCTAGCGGGAGGGTAAACACCGGGGAGCTGTTTTTT. This gives the protein CASSQESSGRVNTGELFF. The rearrangement links TRBV3-1 (or the pseudogene TRBV3-2) to TRBJ2-2, with 12 nucleotides matching TRBD2. After removal of 0 bases from V and 2 bases from J, the junction contained 4 bases not matched to a gene. CDR3 size: 18 residues. Germline V gene lookup returns CDR1 LGHDT and CDR2 YNNKEL (reference sequence).

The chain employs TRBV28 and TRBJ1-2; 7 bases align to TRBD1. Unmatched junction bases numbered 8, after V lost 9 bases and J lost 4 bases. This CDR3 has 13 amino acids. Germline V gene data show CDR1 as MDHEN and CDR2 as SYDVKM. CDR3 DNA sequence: TGTGCCAGTGGGACAGCGCTCACCTATGGCTACACCTTC. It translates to CASGTALTYGYTF.

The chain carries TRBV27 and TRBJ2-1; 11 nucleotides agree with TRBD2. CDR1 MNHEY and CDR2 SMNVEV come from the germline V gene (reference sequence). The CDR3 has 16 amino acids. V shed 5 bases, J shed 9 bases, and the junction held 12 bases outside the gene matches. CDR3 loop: CASSPSFSGRASEQFF. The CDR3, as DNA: TGTGCCAGCAGTCCCTCCTTTAGCGGGAGGGCCAGTGAGCAGTTCTTC.

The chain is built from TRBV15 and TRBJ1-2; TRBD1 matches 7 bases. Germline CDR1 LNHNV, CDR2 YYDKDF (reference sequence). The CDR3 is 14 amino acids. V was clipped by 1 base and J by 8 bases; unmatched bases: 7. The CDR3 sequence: CATSRATTGVGYTF. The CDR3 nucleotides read TGTGCCACCAGCAGAGCTACAACAGGGGTCGGCTACACCTTC.

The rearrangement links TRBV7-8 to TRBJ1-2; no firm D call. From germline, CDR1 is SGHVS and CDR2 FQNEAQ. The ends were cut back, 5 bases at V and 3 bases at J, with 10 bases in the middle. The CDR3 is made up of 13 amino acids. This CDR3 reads CASSRQRDYGYTF. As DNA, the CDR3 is TGTGCCAGCAGCCGACAACGAGACTATGGCTACACCTTC.

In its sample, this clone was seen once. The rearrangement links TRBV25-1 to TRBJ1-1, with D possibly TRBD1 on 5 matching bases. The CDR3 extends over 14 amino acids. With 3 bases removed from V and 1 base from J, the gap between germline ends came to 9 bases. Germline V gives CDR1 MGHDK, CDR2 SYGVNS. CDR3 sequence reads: CASSDLGGNTEAFF. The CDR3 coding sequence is TGTGCCAGCAGTGACCTCGGGGGGAACACTGAAGCTTTCTTT.

CDR3 loop: CASSSGRAKETQYF. The CDR3 bases are TGTGCCAGCTCCAGCGGGAGGGCCAAGGAGACCCAGTACTTC. The chain couples TRBV5-4 to TRBJ2-5; TRBD2 matches at 10 bases. The CDR3 is made up of 14 amino acids. The V and J ends lost 7 bases and 5 bases, in that order; junction bases with no gene match: 8. Germline V lookup: CDR1 SGHNT, CDR2 YYREEE (reference sequence). Supplemented by reference TRBV5-4 and TRBJ2-5, the full variable domain reads ETGVTQSPTHLIKTRGQQVTLRCSSQSGHNTVSWYQQALGQGPQFIFQYYREEENGRGNFPPRFSGLQFPNYSSELNVNALELDDSALYLCASSSGRAKETQYFGPGTRLLVL.

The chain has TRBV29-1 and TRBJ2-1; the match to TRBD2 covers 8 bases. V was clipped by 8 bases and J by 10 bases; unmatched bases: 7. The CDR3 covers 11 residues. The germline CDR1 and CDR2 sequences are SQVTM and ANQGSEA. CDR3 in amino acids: CSPRASGEQFF. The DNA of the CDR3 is TGCAGCCCGCGGGCTAGCGGGGAGCAGTTCTTC.

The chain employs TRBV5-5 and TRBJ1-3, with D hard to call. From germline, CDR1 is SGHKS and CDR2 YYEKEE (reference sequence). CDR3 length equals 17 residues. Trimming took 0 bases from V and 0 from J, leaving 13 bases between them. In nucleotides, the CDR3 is TGTGCCAGCAGCTTGGGAGGGAGGCGCCTCTCTGGAAACACCATATATTTT. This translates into CASSLGGRRLSGNTIYF.

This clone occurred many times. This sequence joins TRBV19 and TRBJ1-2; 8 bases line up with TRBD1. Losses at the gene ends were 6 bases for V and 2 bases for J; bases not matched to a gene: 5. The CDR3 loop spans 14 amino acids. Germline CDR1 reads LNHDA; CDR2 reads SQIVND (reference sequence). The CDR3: CASSLTGGNYGYTF. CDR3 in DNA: TGTGCCAGTAGCCTCACAGGGGGGAACTATGGCTACACCTTC.

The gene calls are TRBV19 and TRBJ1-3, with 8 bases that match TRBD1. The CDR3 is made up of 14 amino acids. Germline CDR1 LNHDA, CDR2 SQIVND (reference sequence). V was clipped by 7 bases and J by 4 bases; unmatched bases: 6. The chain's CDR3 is CASNRGSYGNTIYF. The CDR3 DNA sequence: TGTGCCAGTAACAGGGGGAGTTACGGAAACACCATATATTTT.

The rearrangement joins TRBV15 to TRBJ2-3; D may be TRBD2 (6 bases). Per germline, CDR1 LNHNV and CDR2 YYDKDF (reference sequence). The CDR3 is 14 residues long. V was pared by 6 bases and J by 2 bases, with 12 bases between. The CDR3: CATREGTLTDTQYF. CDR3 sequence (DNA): TGTGCCACCAGAGAGGGGACTCTCACAGATACGCAGTATTTT.

CDR3 in DNA: TGTGCCAGCAGAGGGGTCACCGGGGAGCTGTTTTTT. Translation: CASRGVTGELFF. J is TRBJ2-2 and V is TRBV6-5; weak D call: TRBD1 (5 bases). Germline CDR1 reads MNHEY; CDR2 reads SVGAGI. This CDR3 has 12 amino acids. V was pared by 6 bases and J by 4 bases, with 6 bases between.

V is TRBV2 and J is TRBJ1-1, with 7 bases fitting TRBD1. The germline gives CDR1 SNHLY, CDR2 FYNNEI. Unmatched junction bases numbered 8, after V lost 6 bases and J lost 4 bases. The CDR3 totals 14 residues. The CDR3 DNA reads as TGTGCCAGCAGAGGGGACAGCGTCAGCACTGAAGCTTTCTTT. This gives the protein CASRGDSVSTEAFF.